These 13 T cell receptor beta chains originate from one sample sequenced in a study of T cells after posttransplantation cyclophosphamide. Clones were read by immunoSEQ multiplex PCR, and TCRdb kept only the in-frame ones, dropping some. The sample was found to contain fewer than 13,000 clones, and every one recurs. Treatment was busulfan-fludarabine conditioning, a marrow graft, and cyclophosphamide on days +3 and +4. The starting material was PBMCs, obtained after allogeneic stem cell transplant with posttransplant cyclophosphamide. The origin of the receptors is a female patient aged 35 to 55 who received an allogeneic stem cell transplant from a related donor, was CMV-positive, and had no GVHD. Some T cells may possibly be graft donor cells.

This clone was picked up many times. The chain uses TRBV15 and TRBJ2-3; 8 bases agree with TRBD1. Trimming at V came to 2 bases and at J to 2 bases, leaving 3 bases not matched to a gene. The CDR3 is made up of 15 amino acids. The germline V gene has CDR1 LNHNV and CDR2 YYDKDF (reference sequence). CDR3 amino acids: CATSRRDRHTDTQYF. The CDR3 region has the DNA TGTGCCACCAGCAGAAGGGACAGGCACACAGATACGCAGTATTTT.

In its sample, this clone was seen many times. The rearrangement joins TRBV6-4 to TRBJ1-3; a possible D gene is TRBD1 (5 bases). CDR3 length: 17 amino acids. CDR1 MRHNA and CDR2 SNTAGT come from the germline V gene. V gave up 1 base and J gave up 4 bases, with 17 bases separating them. The CDR3 protein is CASSDFKPGRIGNTIYF. The CDR3 DNA reads as TGTGCCAGCAGTGACTTTAAACCAGGGAGGATCGGAAACACCATATATTTT.

In its sample, this clone was seen a few times. The V and J genes are TRBV19 and TRBJ2-5; TRBD1 matches 8 bases. From germline, CDR1 is LNHDA and CDR2 SQIVND (reference sequence). The CDR3 loop spans 15 amino acids. The V gene end was trimmed by 6 bases and the J gene end by 4 bases; junction bases not matched to a gene: 10. The CDR3 loop reads CASSVQGVFRETQYF. The CDR3 nucleotides read TGTGCCAGTAGCGTACAGGGGGTATTTCGAGAGACCCAGTACTTC.

The table lists this clone with many counts. The genes are TRBV7-2 and TRBJ1-2; perhaps TRBD1 as D (5 bases). V lost 2 bases and J lost 4, with 23 bases in between. The CDR3 sequence is 18 residues long. Germline CDR1 and CDR2: SGHTA and FQGNSA. CDR3 residues: CASSLYPSESGGGYGYTF. Here the CDR3 DNA reads TGTGCCAGCAGCTTATACCCTTCGGAAAGTGGGGGAGGCTATGGCTACACCTTC.

This clone was observed many times. This chain joins TRBV28 and TRBJ2-1; 12 bases line up with TRBD2. Germline CDR1 MDHEN, CDR2 SYDVKM. V shed 1 base and J 11 bases; nucleotides not matched to a gene: 15. The CDR3 contains 18 residues. DNA for the CDR3: TGTGCCAGCAGTTTATTTTCCCTTACTAGCGGGAGGTACTCGAAGCAGTTCTTC. Amino acids: CASSLFSLTSGRYSKQFF.

This clone was seen at least ten times. The chain recombines TRBV2 with TRBJ1-1; D unclear. CDR3 length: 13 residues. CDR1 is SNHLY, CDR2 FYNNEI, per germline. The V end lost 10 bases, the J end lost 0 bases, and 12 bases lay between the germline ends. CDR3 sequence: CAITIPLNTEAFF. The CDR3 DNA sequence: TGTGCCATCACAATCCCTTTGAACACTGAAGCTTTCTTT.

This clone was detected ten times or more. The rearrangement links TRBV15 to TRBJ1-5; 10 positions match TRBD1. The length of the CDR3 is 15 residues. The V gene's germline CDR1 is LNHNV and CDR2 YYDKDF (reference sequence). V lost 5 bases, J lost 4 bases, and 5 bases stayed unmatched. CDR3 loop: CATSLWDRGNQPQHF. The CDR3 DNA reads as TGTGCCACCAGCCTCTGGGACAGGGGAAATCAGCCCCAGCATTTT.

This clone qualifies as medium-sized. The chain employs TRBV19 and TRBJ2-7; D gene ambiguous. Germline CDR1 is LNHDA and CDR2 is SQIVND (reference sequence). The CDR3 length is 11 residues. The germline V and J ends were trimmed by 6 bases and 4 bases, with 7 bases remaining between them. The CDR3 nucleotides read TGTGCCAGTAGCGACACATACGAGCAGTACTTC. Its protein product is CASSDTYEQYF.

There are many counts of this clone. This chain links TRBV19 with TRBJ1-2; no clear D. The V end was cut by 10 bases, the J end by 7 bases, with 22 bases between. The CDR3 loop spans 14 amino acids. Germline lookup yields CDR1 LNHDA and CDR2 SQIVND (reference sequence). CDR3 in amino acids: CAITGTGSPFGYTF. DNA of the CDR3: TGTGCCATCACGGGAACGGGCAGCCCTTTTGGCTACACCTTC.

This clone was detected ten times or more. The gene calls are TRBV29-1 and TRBJ2-1; 10 bases agree with TRBD2. With V trimmed by 4 bases and J by 2 bases, 2 bases remained unmatched. This CDR3 has 14 amino acids. Looked up from germline, CDR1 is SQVTM and CDR2 is ANQGSEA. CDR3: CSVASGGAYNEQFF. CDR3 coding DNA: TGCAGCGTTGCTAGCGGGGGCGCCTACAATGAGCAGTTCTTC.

Ten or more counts support this clone. The rearrangement links TRBV5-1 to TRBJ2-3; TRBD1 is a possible D gene (5 bases). The CDR3 extends over 12 amino acids. The germline CDR1 and CDR2 sequences are SGHRS and YFSETQ. The V end was cut by 0 bases, the J end by 14 bases, with 13 bases between. CDR3 nucleotide sequence: TGCGCCAGCAGCTTGGGTCAGGGATCACCGTATTTT. Translating it yields CASSLGQGSPYF.

In this sample, this clone turned up many times. The chain carries TRBV11-3 and TRBJ2-1; 10 nucleotides agree with TRBD2. The CDR3 contains 19 residues. Germline CDR1 is SGHNT and CDR2 is YENEEA. V shed 2 bases and J 1 base; nucleotides not matched to a gene: 11. This CDR3 is CASSLRTSGGDFSYNEQFF. CDR3 in DNA: TGTGCCAGCAGCTTAAGAACCAGCGGGGGGGATTTTTCCTACAATGAGCAGTTCTTC.

This clone was observed at least ten times. The J gene is TRBJ2-2, the V gene TRBV6-5; no clear D. Per germline, CDR1 MNHEY and CDR2 SVGAGI. The V end lost 6 bases, the J end lost 0 bases, and 11 bases lay between the germline ends. CDR3 length: 15 residues. CDR3 DNA sequence: TGTGCCAGCAGCCCCGGGTCTACGAACACCGGGGAGCTGTTTTTT. Its protein is CASSPGSTNTGELFF.